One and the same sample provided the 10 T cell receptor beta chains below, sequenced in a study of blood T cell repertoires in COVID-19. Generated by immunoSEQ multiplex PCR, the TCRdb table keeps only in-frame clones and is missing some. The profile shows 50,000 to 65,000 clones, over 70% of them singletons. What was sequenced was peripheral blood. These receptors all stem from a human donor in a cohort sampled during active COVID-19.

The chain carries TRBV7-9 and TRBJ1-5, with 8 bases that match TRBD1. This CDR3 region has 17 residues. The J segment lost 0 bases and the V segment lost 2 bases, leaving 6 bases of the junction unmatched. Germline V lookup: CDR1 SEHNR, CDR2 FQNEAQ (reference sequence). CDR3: CASSLTSGGFSNQPQHF. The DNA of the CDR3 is TGTGCCAGCAGCTTAACATCAGGGGGCTTTAGCAATCAGCCCCAGCATTTT.

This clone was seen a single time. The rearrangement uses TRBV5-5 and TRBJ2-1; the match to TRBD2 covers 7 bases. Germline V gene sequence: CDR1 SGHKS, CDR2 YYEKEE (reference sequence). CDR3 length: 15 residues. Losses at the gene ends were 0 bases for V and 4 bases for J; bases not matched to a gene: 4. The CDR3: CASSLVGLQYNEQFF. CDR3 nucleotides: TGTGCCAGCAGCTTGGTGGGACTACAATACAATGAGCAGTTCTTC.

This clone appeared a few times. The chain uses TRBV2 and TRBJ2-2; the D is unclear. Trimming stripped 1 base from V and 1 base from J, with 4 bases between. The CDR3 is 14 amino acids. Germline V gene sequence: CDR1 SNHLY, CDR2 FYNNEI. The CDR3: CASSEGLNTGELFF. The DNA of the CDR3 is TGTGCCAGCAGTGAAGGGCTGAACACCGGGGAGCTGTTTTTT.

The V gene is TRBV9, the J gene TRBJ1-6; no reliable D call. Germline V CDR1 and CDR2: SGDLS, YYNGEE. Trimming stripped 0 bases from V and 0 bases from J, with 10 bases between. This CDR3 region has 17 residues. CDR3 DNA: TGTGCCAGCAGCGTAGAGGCAGGAAGCTCCTATAATTCACCCCTCCACTTT. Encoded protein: CASSVEAGSSYNSPLHF. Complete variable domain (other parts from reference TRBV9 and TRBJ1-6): DSGVTQTPKHLITATGQRVTLRCSPRSGDLSVYWYQQSLDQGLQFLIQYYNGEERAKGNILERFSAQQFPDLHSELNLSSLELGDSALYFCASSVEAGSSYNSPLHFGNGTRLTVT.

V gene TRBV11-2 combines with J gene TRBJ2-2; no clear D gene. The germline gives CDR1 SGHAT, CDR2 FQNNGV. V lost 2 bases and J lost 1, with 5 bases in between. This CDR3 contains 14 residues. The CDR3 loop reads CASSLYRNTGELFF. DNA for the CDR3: TGTGCCAGCAGCTTATATCGGAACACCGGGGAGCTGTTTTTT.

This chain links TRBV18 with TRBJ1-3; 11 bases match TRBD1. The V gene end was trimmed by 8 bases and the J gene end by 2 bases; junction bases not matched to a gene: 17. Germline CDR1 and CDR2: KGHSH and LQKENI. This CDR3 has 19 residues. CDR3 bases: TGTGCCAGCAGAAACACCGGGACAGGGGGATCTTCAGCTGGAAACACCATATATTTT. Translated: CASRNTGTGGSSAGNTIYF. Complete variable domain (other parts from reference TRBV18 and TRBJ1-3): NAGVMQNPRHLVRRRGQEARLRCSPMKGHSHVYWYRQLPEEGLKFMVYLQKENIIDESGMPKERFSAEFPKEGPSILRIQQVVRGDSAAYFCASRNTGTGGSSAGNTIYFGEGSWLTVV.

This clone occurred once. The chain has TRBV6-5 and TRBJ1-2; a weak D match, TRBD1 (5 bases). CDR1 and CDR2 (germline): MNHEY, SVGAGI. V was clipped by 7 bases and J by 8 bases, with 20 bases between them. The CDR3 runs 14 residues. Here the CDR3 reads CASKPSGGDRGYTF. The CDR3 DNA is TGTGCCAGCAAGCCTTCAGGCGGGGACCGGGGCTACACCTTC.

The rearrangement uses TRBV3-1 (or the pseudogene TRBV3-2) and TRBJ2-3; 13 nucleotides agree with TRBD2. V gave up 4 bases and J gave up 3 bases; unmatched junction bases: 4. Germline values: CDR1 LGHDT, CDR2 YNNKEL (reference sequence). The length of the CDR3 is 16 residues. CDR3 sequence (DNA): TGTGCCAGCAGCCTTAGGACTAGCGGGAGAACAGATACGCAGTATTTT. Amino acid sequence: CASSLRTSGRTDTQYF.

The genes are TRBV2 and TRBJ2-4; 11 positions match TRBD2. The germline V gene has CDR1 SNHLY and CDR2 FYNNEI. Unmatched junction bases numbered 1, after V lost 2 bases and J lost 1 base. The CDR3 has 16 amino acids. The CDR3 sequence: CASSEPSGGAKNIQYF. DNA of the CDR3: TGTGCCAGCAGTGAACCTAGCGGGGGGGCCAAAAACATTCAGTACTTC.

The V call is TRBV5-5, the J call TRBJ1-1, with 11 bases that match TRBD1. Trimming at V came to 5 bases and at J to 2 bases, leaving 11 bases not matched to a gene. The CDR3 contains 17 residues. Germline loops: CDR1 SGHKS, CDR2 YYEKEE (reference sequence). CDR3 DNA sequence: TGTGCCAGCAGGCCCACCGGGACAGGGGGTTTAAACACTGAAGCTTTCTTT. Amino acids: CASRPTGTGGLNTEAFF.